These 30 T cell receptor beta chains were all obtained from the same sample, sequenced in a study of blood T cell repertoires in COVID-19. TCRdb keeps only in-frame clones here, not all; method: immunoSEQ multiplex PCR. This repertoire shows tens of thousands of clones, more than 75% found once; its top ten account for roughly 9.7%. The sample taken for sequencing was peripheral blood. The source is a human donor in a cohort sampled during active COVID-19.

The chain carries TRBV25-1 and TRBJ1-6; perhaps TRBD1 as D (5 bases). Looked up from germline, CDR1 is MGHDK and CDR2 is SYGVNS. V was pared by 5 bases and J by 7 bases, with 12 bases between. The CDR3 is 14 amino acids. The CDR3 nucleotides are TGTGCCAGCAGTATAGGGGTTGTGAATTCACCCCTCCACTTT. Protein product: CASSIGVVNSPLHF.

The chain has TRBV10-1 and TRBJ1-5, with 8 bases matching TRBD1. J gave up 3 bases and V 3 bases, and 4 bases lay outside the gene matches. CDR1 WNHNN and CDR2 SYGVQD come from the germline V gene (reference sequence). The CDR3 runs to 15 residues. CDR3 sequence (DNA): TGCGCCAGCAGTGAAGGGACAGGCGACAATCAGCCCCAGCATTTT. Its translation is CASSEGTGDNQPQHF.

As for this clone: Germline and junction disagree at one end, which may indicate a read error. Other nucleotide sequences in the sample specify the same CDR3. The chain uses TRBV9 and TRBJ2-7, with 9 bases that match TRBD1. In germline, CDR1 is SGDLS, CDR2 YYNGEE. The CDR3 is made up of 15 amino acids. The CDR3 bases are TGCGCCAGCAGCGGAGAGGGGGGGACAGGGAACGAGCAGTACTTC. Its translation is CASSGEGGTGNEQYF.

The DNA for the CDR3 is TGTGCCAGCAGTGATCAGGGAGGATACGAGCAGTACTTC. Translated, it gives CASSDQGGYEQYF. The chain combines TRBV25-1 with TRBJ2-7; possible D gene TRBD2, 6 bases. The germline gives CDR1 MGHDK, CDR2 SYGVNS. The CDR3 runs 13 residues. V lost 3 bases to trimming and J lost 4 bases, with 10 bases between them.

CDR3 coding DNA: TGCGCCAGCAGCTTGCGCGGGACAGGGTGGGAGCAGTACTTC. This sequence encodes CASSLRGTGWEQYF. The chain uses TRBV5-1 and TRBJ2-7; 9 bases match TRBD1. The CDR3 consists of 14 residues. Germline V gene data show CDR1 as SGHRS and CDR2 as YFSETQ. The V segment lost 1 base and the J segment 7 bases; nucleotides outside the gene matches: 6. The entire variable domain, with the rest obtained from reference TRBV5-1 and TRBJ2-7, is as follows: KAGVTQTPRYLIKTRGQQVTLSCSPISGHRSVSWYQQTPGQGLQFLFEYFSETQRNKGNFPGRFSGRQFSNSRSEMNVSTLELGDSALYLCASSLRGTGWEQYFGPGTRLTVT.

Of note for this clone: Other DNA sequences in this sample translate to the same CDR3. The chain uses TRBV19 and TRBJ2-5; TRBD2 matches at 11 bases. J lost 4 bases, V lost 5 bases, and 3 bases had no gene match. Germline-derived CDR1 and CDR2 are LNHDA and SQIVND (reference sequence). This CDR3 comprises 14 residues. Written as DNA, the CDR3 is TGTGCCAGTAGTCCCGGACTAGCGGGAGAGACCCAGTACTTC. It yields the protein CASSPGLAGETQYF. The whole variable domain, filled in from reference TRBV19 and TRBJ2-5, reads DGGITQSPKYLFRKEGQNVTLSCEQNLNHDAMYWYRQDPGQGLRLIYYSQIVNDFQKGDIAEGYSVSREKKESFPLTVTSAQKNPTAFYLCASSPGLAGETQYFGPGTRLLVL.

V is TRBV5-4 and J is TRBJ2-5, with TRBD2 matching over 11 bases. The germline V gene encodes CDR1 SGHNT and CDR2 YYREEE (reference sequence). This CDR3 comprises 15 residues. The trim removed 1 base at V and 6 bases at J, leaving 5 bases unmatched. CDR3 sequence reads: CASSLIAGGEKTQYF. DNA for the CDR3: TGTGCCAGCAGCTTGATAGCGGGAGGGGAAAAGACCCAGTACTTC. Combining the CDR3 with reference TRBV5-4 and TRBJ2-5 gives the whole variable domain ETGVTQSPTHLIKTRGQQVTLRCSSQSGHNTVSWYQQALGQGPQFIFQYYREEENGRGNFPPRFSGLQFPNYSSELNVNALELDDSALYLCASSLIAGGEKTQYFGPGTRLLVL.

The chain combines TRBV5-1 with TRBJ1-5; D is possibly TRBD1 (5 bases). CDR3 length equals 15 residues. CDR1 and CDR2 from the germline V gene are SGHRS and YFSETQ. V lost 0 bases to trimming and J lost 6 bases, with 13 bases between them. The CDR3 region has the DNA TGCGCCAGCAGCTTGGACGGGCGGGGCCCTCAGCCCCAGCATTTT. Translated: CASSLDGRGPQPQHF.

This chain links TRBV6-1 with TRBJ2-3; 8 bases agree with TRBD1. CDR1 is MNHNS, CDR2 SASEGT, per germline. This CDR3 has 16 residues. Trimming took 1 base from V and 5 from J; bases not matched to a gene: 8. CDR3 DNA sequence: TGTGCCAGCAGTGAAGGACAGGGGAACGGAATAGATACGCAGTATTTT. Its protein product is CASSEGQGNGIDTQYF.

The rearrangement uses TRBV6-5 and TRBJ2-3, with no clear D. The V and J ends lost 7 bases and 4 bases respectively, with 12 bases between them. CDR1 MNHEY and CDR2 SVGAGI come from the germline V gene. CDR3 length equals 13 residues. CDR3 DNA sequence: TGTGCCAGCAACCCTGCCCAGGCAGATACGCAGTATTTT. Translation: CASNPAQADTQYF.

The CDR3 DNA is TGTGCCAGCAGCACCTCTCCGGGACTCCACACAGATACGCAGTATTTT. Translation: CASSTSPGLHTDTQYF. This rearrangement joins TRBV9 to TRBJ2-3; TRBD2 might be the D (6 bases). The CDR3 length is 16 residues. Germline V CDR1 and CDR2: SGDLS, YYNGEE. Trimming removed 4 bases from V and 2 bases from J, with 17 bases in between.

This chain uses TRBV21-1 with TRBJ1-1; TRBD1, the table's D call, was not compared with the DNA. TRBV21-1 is termed a pseudogene. The CDR3 consists of 14 residues. The CDR3 sequence is CASSKGTGGTEAFF. CDR3 coding DNA: TGTGCCAGCAGCAAAGGGACAGGGGGCACTGAAGCTTTCTTT.

CDR3 nucleotides: TGTGCCAGCAGTCTCGACAGGGGGCAAGTTCAGCCCCAGCATTTT. This translates into CASSLDRGQVQPQHF. This rearrangement joins TRBV6-6 to TRBJ1-5; 10 positions agree with TRBD1. The V and J ends lost 5 bases and 6 bases, in that order; junction bases with no gene match: 7. The CDR3 sequence is 15 residues long. Germline V gene lookup returns CDR1 MNHNY and CDR2 SVGAGI (reference sequence).

This rearrangement joins TRBV4-1 to TRBJ2-5; possible D gene TRBD2, 6 bases. Trimming removed 1 base at V and 3 bases at J, with 15 bases between. Per the germline V gene, CDR1 is MGHRA and CDR2 is YSYEKL. This CDR3 has 16 amino acids. The CDR3 loop reads CASSQVPSGSEETQYF. The CDR3 DNA follows: TGCGCCAGCAGCCAAGTTCCTTCCGGGAGTGAAGAGACCCAGTACTTC.

The genes are TRBV19 and TRBJ2-1; perhaps TRBD1 as D (6 bases). Trimming stripped 3 bases from V and 9 bases from J, with 15 bases between. In germline, CDR1 is LNHDA, CDR2 SQIVND (reference sequence). The CDR3 is 14 amino acids. Here the CDR3 reads CASSISRGYSEQFF. The CDR3 DNA reads as TGTGCCAGTAGTATTTCCAGGGGCTATAGTGAGCAGTTCTTC. Complete variable domain (other parts from reference TRBV19 and TRBJ2-1): DGGITQSPKYLFRKEGQNVTLSCEQNLNHDAMYWYRQDPGQGLRLIYYSQIVNDFQKGDIAEGYSVSREKKESFPLTVTSAQKNPTAFYLCASSISRGYSEQFFGPGTRLTVL.

The table lists this clone with a few counts. This chain connects TRBV5-4 to TRBJ2-1, with a tentative D call TRBD1 (6 bases). The V end was cut by 3 bases, the J end by 5 bases, with 12 bases between. The CDR3 is made up of 14 amino acids. Germline CDR1 and CDR2: SGHNT and YYREEE (reference sequence). The CDR3 DNA reads TGTGCCAGCAGCTCTACAGGGATCAACAATGAGCAGTTCTTC. Protein sequence: CASSSTGINNEQFF.

This chain uses TRBV12-3 or TRBV12-4 with TRBJ1-1, with D unresolved. The CDR3 runs 13 residues. V was trimmed by 3 bases and J by 5 bases, leaving 10 bases between them. DNA of the CDR3: TGTGCCAGCAGTTTTCAGGCGAAAACTGAAGCTTTCTTT. Protein sequence: CASSFQAKTEAFF.

The chain combines TRBV11-2 with TRBJ2-3; 7 bases line up with TRBD1. CDR3 length: 16 amino acids. Germline V gene data show CDR1 as SGHAT and CDR2 as FQNNGV. The V gene end was trimmed by 1 base and the J gene end by 3 bases; junction bases not matched to a gene: 7. The CDR3 nucleotides read TGTGCCAGCAGCTTAGCGGCAGGGGGTGGAACAGATACGCAGTATTTT. This sequence encodes CASSLAAGGGTDTQYF.

The chain employs TRBV4-2 and TRBJ2-6; 8 bases are a match to TRBD1. V was pared by 0 bases and J by 0 bases, with 4 bases of the junction left unmatched. The length of the CDR3 is 18 residues. From germline, CDR1 is LGHNA and CDR2 YNFKEQ. Here the CDR3 DNA reads TGTGCCAGCAGCCAAGACCGGGACAGGCTCTCTGGGGCCAACGTCCTGACTTTC. Protein sequence: CASSQDRDRLSGANVLTF.

This rearrangement joins TRBV4-2 to TRBJ2-7; D remains unclear. The CDR3 loop spans 15 amino acids. Germline CDR1 is LGHNA and CDR2 is YNFKEQ. V lost 0 bases to trimming and J lost 3 bases, with 12 bases between them. The CDR3 loop is CASSQDPETYYEQYF. CDR3 DNA sequence: TGTGCCAGCAGCCAAGATCCGGAGACCTACTACGAGCAGTACTTC.

This clone was seen once. The chain is built from TRBV7-2 and TRBJ2-3; D is unresolved. The V and J ends lost 5 bases and 5 bases respectively, with 11 bases between them. This CDR3 region has 13 residues. The germline V gene has CDR1 SGHTA and CDR2 FQGNSA. CDR3 DNA sequence: TGTGCCAGCAGCCTTATCCCCGTAGATACGCAGTATTTT. This gives the protein CASSLIPVDTQYF.

The chain is built from TRBV6-2 or TRBV6-3 and TRBJ2-2; TRBD2 is a possible D gene (6 bases). Germline V gives CDR1 MNHEY, CDR2 SVGEGT. The CDR3 sequence is 14 residues long. Trimming shortened V by 6 bases and J by 4 bases, and 12 bases separated the two germline ends. The CDR3 region has the DNA TGTGCCAGCAGCCTGGGACTGCGCACCGGGGAGCTGTTTTTT. Amino acid sequence: CASSLGLRTGELFF.

The CDR3 reads CASKSDSLSPLHF. In nucleotides, the CDR3 is TGTGCCAGCAAATCGGACAGTCTCTCACCCCTCCACTTT. V usage is TRBV2 and J usage is TRBJ1-6; a possible D gene is TRBD1 (6 bases). The germline gives CDR1 SNHLY, CDR2 FYNNEI. The CDR3 sequence is 13 residues long. The ends were cut back, 7 bases at V and 10 bases at J, with 14 bases in the middle.

The chain employs TRBV2 and TRBJ2-7, with TRBD2 identical over 7 bases. Germline CDR1 SNHLY, CDR2 FYNNEI. J lost 0 bases, V lost 8 bases, and 4 bases had no gene match. This CDR3 has 13 amino acids. This chain's CDR3 is CASCRTSSYEQYF. DNA of the CDR3: TGTGCCAGCTGTCGGACTAGCTCCTACGAGCAGTACTTC.

The chain carries TRBV7-2 and TRBJ1-6, with TRBD1 matching over 7 bases. This CDR3 has 16 amino acids. The V gene's germline CDR1 is SGHTA and CDR2 FQGNSA. Trimming cost V 5 bases and J 5 bases; bases outside gene matches: 9. The CDR3 sequence is CASSPRGQLDNSPLHF. The CDR3 nucleotides read TGTGCCAGCAGCCCTCGGGGACAGCTTGATAATTCACCCCTCCACTTT.

The rearrangement uses TRBV9 and TRBJ2-7; TRBD2 aligns across 8 bases. Per germline, CDR1 SGDLS and CDR2 YYNGEE. V shed 0 bases and J 7 bases; nucleotides not matched to a gene: 6. The CDR3 spans 14 residues. The CDR3 region has the DNA TGTGCCAGCAGCGTAGACAGCGGGAGCGGTGAGCAGTACTTC. Translation gives CASSVDSGSGEQYF.

The chain is built from TRBV2 and TRBJ2-1; 9 nucleotides agree with TRBD1. The V gene's germline CDR1 is SNHLY and CDR2 FYNNEI. The CDR3 runs 17 residues. V gave up 0 bases and J gave up 8 bases; unmatched junction bases: 11. The CDR3 sequence: CASSEAGTGQGIDEQFF. The CDR3 DNA is TGTGCCAGCAGTGAAGCCGGGACAGGGCAAGGGATCGATGAGCAGTTCTTC.

CDR3 in amino acids: CASSIEGYNEQFF. The CDR3 bases are TGTGCCAGCAGCATCGAGGGCTACAATGAGCAGTTCTTC. The V call is TRBV6-2 or TRBV6-3, the J call TRBJ2-1; the D gene is possibly TRBD2 (5 bases). Deletions cut 6 bases from V and 3 bases from J, with 9 bases between. Germline V gene lookup returns CDR1 MNHEY and CDR2 SVGEGT. The CDR3 has 13 amino acids.

This sequence joins TRBV28 and TRBJ1-5; no reliable D call. The ends were cut back, 3 bases at V and 5 bases at J, with 17 bases in the middle. This CDR3 has 16 residues. CDR1 is MDHEN and CDR2 is SYDVKM in the germline V gene. CDR3: CASSFFGETIDQPQHF. CDR3 in DNA: TGTGCCAGCAGTTTTTTTGGGGAGACGATCGATCAGCCCCAGCATTTT.

V is TRBV9 and J is TRBJ1-1; no clear D gene. The CDR3 extends over 14 amino acids. Germline CDR1 is SGDLS and CDR2 is YYNGEE. V was cut by 0 bases and J by 1 base, with 7 bases left in between. The CDR3: CASSVDGRNTEAFF. The CDR3 bases are TGTGCCAGCAGCGTAGACGGTAGGAACACTGAAGCTTTCTTT.